These 20 T cell receptor beta chains were sequenced from one sample in a study of T cells expressing NK-cell markers. TCRdb reprocessed the 5' RACE reads and stores each CDR3 protein as one record, lacking DNA. Its clone listing holds roughly 430,000 distinct CDR3 sequences. The source material was blood T cells: a sorted CD56 or NKG2C T cell subset, CD4+ or CD8+ T cells, or bulk PBMC T cells (not recorded which). These receptors were obtained from a woman aged 18-70 years in good health.

The rearrangement links TRBV7-9 to TRBJ2-7; the D call of TRBD1 rests on TCRdb alone, since no DNA is present to check it. Per the germline V gene, CDR1 is SEHNR and CDR2 is FQNEAQ (reference sequence). CDR3 length: 14 amino acids. CDR3 sequence reads: CASSLPGSTYEQYF.

The chain combines TRBV28 with TRBJ2-3; TCRdb proposes TRBD1, but this gene call is untestable without DNA. This CDR3 has 15 amino acids. CDR1 MDHEN and CDR2 SYDVKM come from the germline V gene. The CDR3 sequence is CASGSGPGGTDTQYF.

The chain links TRBV27 to TRBJ2-3; TCRdb reports TRBD1, a call that lacks DNA to check it against. The CDR3 has 15 amino acids. Germline CDR1 MNHEY, CDR2 SMNVEV (reference sequence). The CDR3 loop is CASSRGTGGVDTQYF.

V is TRBV10-3 and J is TRBJ2-1; the TCRdb call, TRBD2, lacks DNA for checking. CDR1 and CDR2 from the germline V gene are ENHRY and SYGVKD. The CDR3 runs 18 residues. The CDR3: CAISDPKGGRAGYNEQFF.

The chain recombines TRBV20-1 with TRBJ2-3. The CDR3 loop spans 15 amino acids. Germline V gene sequence: CDR1 DFQATT, CDR2 SNEGSKA (reference sequence). The CDR3 sequence: CSAGLGSLITDTQYF.

This chain joins TRBV5-1 and TRBJ2-1; no DNA is available, so the TRBD1 call from TCRdb remains unchecked. In germline, CDR1 is SGHRS, CDR2 YFSETQ. This CDR3 spans 13 amino acids. The CDR3 loop reads CASRARGQGEQFF.

The V call is TRBV7-6, the J call TRBJ2-2. Germline values: CDR1 SGHVS, CDR2 FNYEAQ. CDR3 length: 15 residues. This chain's CDR3 is CASSRLGGFAGELFF.

The chain couples TRBV12-3 or TRBV12-4 to TRBJ2-6; lacking DNA, the TRBD1 call made by TCRdb goes unchecked. The CDR3 runs 18 residues. This chain's CDR3 is CASRARSLGSPGANVLTF.

The chain employs TRBV7-2 and TRBJ2-7; without DNA, the TCRdb call of TRBD1 cannot be checked. This CDR3 region has 15 residues. The germline CDR1 and CDR2 sequences are SGHTA and FQGNSA. This CDR3 reads CASSSPLGDAYEQYF.

The rearrangement joins TRBV7-3 to TRBJ2-7; TCRdb selects TRBD2, and the lack of DNA leaves this call unchecked. The V gene's germline CDR1 is SGHTA and CDR2 FQGTGA. The CDR3 runs 13 residues. The CDR3 here is CASSSGLSGEQYF.

The chain recombines TRBV3-1 with TRBJ2-3; TCRdb designates TRBD1, a call that cannot be tested without DNA. Germline-derived CDR1 and CDR2 are LGHDT and YNNKEL (reference sequence). The CDR3 consists of 15 residues. The CDR3 sequence is CASRFWDRYTDTQYF.

The chain employs TRBV6-1 and TRBJ2-7; TCRdb selects TRBD2, and the lack of DNA leaves this call unchecked. Germline loops: CDR1 MNHNS, CDR2 SASEGT. The CDR3 contains 15 residues. The CDR3 region is CASSGGLASPYEQYF.

The J gene is TRBJ2-3, the V gene TRBV20-1. There are 13 residues in the CDR3. CDR1 and CDR2 from the germline V gene are DFQATT and SNEGSKA (reference sequence). CDR3 amino acids: CSARGSRPDTQYF.

J is TRBJ2-5 and V is TRBV5-6; TCRdb outputs TRBD2, but without DNA this stays unchecked. There are 15 residues in the CDR3. Per germline, CDR1 SGHDT and CDR2 YYEEEE. This CDR3 reads CASSLGSSGRMPQYF.

This chain connects TRBV7-8 to TRBJ2-5. Per the germline V gene, CDR1 is SGHVS and CDR2 is FQNEAQ. This CDR3 has 13 residues. CDR3 sequence reads: CASSQNYAETQYF.

J is TRBJ2-2 and V is TRBV5-1; TCRdb lists TRBD2, though no DNA is available to test this call. The germline V gene encodes CDR1 SGHRS and CDR2 YFSETQ. CDR3 length: 14 amino acids. The CDR3 here is CASSLDPSPGELFF.

The chain joins TRBV6-1 to TRBJ1-2. The V gene's germline CDR1 is MNHNS and CDR2 SASEGT. This CDR3 has 16 residues. The CDR3 spells CASSRVRDGANYGYTF.

This chain uses TRBV9 with TRBJ2-2. Germline V gene sequence: CDR1 SGDLS, CDR2 YYNGEE. This CDR3 is built from 12 residues. CDR3 amino acids: CASSPHSGELFF.

The chain uses TRBV7-2 and TRBJ1-5; checking the TCRdb D call of TRBD1 is not possible without DNA. The CDR3 spans 16 residues. Germline CDR1 is SGHTA and CDR2 is FQGNSA. The chain's CDR3 is CASSLELGRVGQPQHF.

The rearrangement joins TRBV5-5 to TRBJ2-1; the D gene TCRdb calls, TRBD2, cannot be checked with no DNA. Germline V gene lookup returns CDR1 SGHKS and CDR2 YYEKEE (reference sequence). CDR3 length: 13 residues. CDR3 sequence reads: CASSPPPSSEQFF.